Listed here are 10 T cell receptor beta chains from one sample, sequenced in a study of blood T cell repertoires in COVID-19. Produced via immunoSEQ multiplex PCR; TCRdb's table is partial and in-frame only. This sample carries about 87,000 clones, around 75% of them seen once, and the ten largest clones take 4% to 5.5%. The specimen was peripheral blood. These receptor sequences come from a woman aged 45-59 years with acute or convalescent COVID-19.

The CDR3 region has the DNA TGTGCCACCAGTGGGGGTACAGGGCCAAATCAGCCCCAGCATTTT. Its translation: CATSGGTGPNQPQHF. The rearrangement joins TRBV24-1 to TRBJ1-5, with D possibly matching TRBD1 (6 bases). Per the germline V gene, CDR1 is KGHDR and CDR2 is SFDVKD. Trimming removed 5 bases from V and 4 bases from J, with 14 bases in between. CDR3 length: 15 amino acids.

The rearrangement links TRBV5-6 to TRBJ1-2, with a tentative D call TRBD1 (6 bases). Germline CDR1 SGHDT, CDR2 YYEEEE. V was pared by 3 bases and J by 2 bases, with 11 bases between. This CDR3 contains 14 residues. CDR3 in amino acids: CASSYGDTNYGYTF. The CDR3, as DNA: TGTGCCAGCAGCTATGGGGACACCAACTATGGCTACACCTTC.

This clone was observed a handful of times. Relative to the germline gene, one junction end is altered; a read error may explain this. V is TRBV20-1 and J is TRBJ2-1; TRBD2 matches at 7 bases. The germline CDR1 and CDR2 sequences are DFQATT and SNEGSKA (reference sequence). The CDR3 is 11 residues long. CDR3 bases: TGTCGACTAGCTTTCTACAATGAGCAGTTCTTC. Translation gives CRLAFYNEQFF.

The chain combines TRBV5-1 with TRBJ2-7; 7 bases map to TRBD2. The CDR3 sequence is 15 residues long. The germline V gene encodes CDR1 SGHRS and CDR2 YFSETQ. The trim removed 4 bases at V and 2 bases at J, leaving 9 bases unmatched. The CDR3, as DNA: TGCGCCAGCAGCGTCCGTTCGGGGGGAACCTACGAGCAGTACTTC. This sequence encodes CASSVRSGGTYEQYF.

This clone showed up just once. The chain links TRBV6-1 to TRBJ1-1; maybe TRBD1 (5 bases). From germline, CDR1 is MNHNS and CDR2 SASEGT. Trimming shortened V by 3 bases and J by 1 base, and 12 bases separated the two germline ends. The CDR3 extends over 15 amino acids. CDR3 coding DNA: TGTGCCAGCAGTGACAGGGATTTTGGGAACACTGAAGCTTTCTTT. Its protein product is CASSDRDFGNTEAFF.

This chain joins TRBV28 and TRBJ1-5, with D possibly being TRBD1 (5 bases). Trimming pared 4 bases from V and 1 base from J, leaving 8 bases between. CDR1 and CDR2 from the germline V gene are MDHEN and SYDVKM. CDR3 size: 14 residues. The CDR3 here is CASSSGGSNQPQHF. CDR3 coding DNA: TGTGCCAGCAGTTCCGGGGGGAGCAATCAGCCCCAGCATTTT.

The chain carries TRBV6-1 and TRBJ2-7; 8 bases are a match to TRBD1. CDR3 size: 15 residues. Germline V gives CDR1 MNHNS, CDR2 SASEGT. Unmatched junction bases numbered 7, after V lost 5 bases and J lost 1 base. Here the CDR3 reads CASSPVGTGSYEQYF. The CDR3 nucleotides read TGTGCCAGCAGTCCGGTCGGGACAGGTTCCTACGAGCAGTACTTC.

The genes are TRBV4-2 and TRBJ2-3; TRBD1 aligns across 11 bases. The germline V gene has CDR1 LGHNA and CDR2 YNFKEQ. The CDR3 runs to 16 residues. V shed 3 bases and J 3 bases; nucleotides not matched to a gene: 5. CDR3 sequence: CASSHRTGGLTDTQYF. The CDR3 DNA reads TGTGCCAGCAGCCATCGGACAGGGGGCTTGACAGATACGCAGTATTTT.

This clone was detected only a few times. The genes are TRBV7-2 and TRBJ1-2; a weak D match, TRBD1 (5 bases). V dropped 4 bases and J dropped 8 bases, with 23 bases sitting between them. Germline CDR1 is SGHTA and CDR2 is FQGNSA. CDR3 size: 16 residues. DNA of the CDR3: TGTGCCAGCAGCTCCTTGGCCTCGACAGCTCTGGGGGGCTACACCTTC. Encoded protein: CASSSLASTALGGYTF.

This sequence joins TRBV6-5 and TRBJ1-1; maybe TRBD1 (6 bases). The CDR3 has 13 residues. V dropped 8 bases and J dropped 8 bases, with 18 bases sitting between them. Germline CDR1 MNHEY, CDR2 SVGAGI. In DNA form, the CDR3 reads TGTGCCAGCGGACCTCTATCCGGGACAGAAGCTTTCTTT. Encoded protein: CASGPLSGTEAFF.